Given below is one T cell receptor (beta chain) in context. Its antigen is unidentified. This specimen belongs to a study of shared clonotypes between healthy human individuals. At the level of the study: Three plates were used per donor for CD4 naive, three for CD4 memory, two for CD8 naive and one for CD8 memory.

Study-level points and caveats: Sequencing depth was a factor that was expected to affect clonotype sharing among donors.

Some clones are missing from TCRdb's copy, which holds only in-frame ones; the method was immunoSEQ multiplex PCR. The sample yields about 1.5 million clones, about 98% seen once. The source material was naive CD4+ T cells sorted from blood. The subset here: CD45RA+ positively selected. The sequence came from a man younger than 45 in good health.

The CDR3: CASSQGPTRATEAFF. In nucleotides, the CDR3 is TGCGCCAGCAGCCAAGGTCCCACCAGGGCCACTGAAGCTTTCTTT. The gene calls are TRBV4-1 and TRBJ1-1; D perhaps matches TRBD1 (5 bases). Per the germline V gene, CDR1 is MGHRA and CDR2 is YSYEKL. The CDR3 has 15 amino acids. The V gene lost 1 base and the J gene lost 4 bases, with 13 bases spanning the gap.